Listed here is a single TCR beta chain. The antigen remains unidentified. The data belong to a study of cytomegalovirus exposure and HLA in healthy donors. Study results and caveats: A later analysis reportedly identified an Asian-associated ancestry cluster as carrying fewer N-insertions than the roughly 670-donor mean.

Use of 60 Vbeta and 13 Jbeta primers characterized the PCR. Original methodology: Roughly 12 million shared chains were among about 80 million unique TCR beta chains counted in a later analysis. The repertoire was sequenced with immunoSEQ multiplex PCR; TCRdb's copy has only in-frame clones and lacks some. V and J calls and clone size are those listed in that table; D and trimming were worked out from the DNA. This table has about 160,000 clones, roughly 80% appearing once. Germline-derived CDR1 and CDR2 are SQVTM and ANQGSEA. V was shortened by 8 bases and J by 2 bases, with 15 bases between the two germline ends. CDR3 length equals 13 residues.

The sequence was obtained from a male donor in good health and CMV-seropositive. The sequenced sample consisted of PBMCs. The V call is TRBV29-1, the J call TRBJ1-2, with TRBD1 as a possible D gene (6 bases). CDR3: CSSRDTGNYGYTF. The CDR3 nucleotides are TGCAGCTCGAGAGATACAGGGAACTATGGCTACACCTTC.